This is a list of T cell receptor beta chains from one sample in a study of T-cell reconstitution after alpha-beta-depleted transplantation in children. TCRdb recomputed calls from the PCR reads with MiXCR, one row per CDR3 protein. This table holds about 300,000 distinct CDR3 sequences, 9.5% to 13% found once. The sequences come from PBMCs, collected before TCRalphabeta/CD19-depleted stem cell transplant. These receptors were taken from a boy in the first two years of life with acute myeloid leukemia, due to receive a stem cell transplant. Both conserved end residues are part of each CDR3. The D gene is left open where the match is weak. A row's size may be missing; if present it is once, few, many or a size class.

j_gene: TRBJ1-5
abundance: few
d_gene: -
v_gene: TRBV5-5
len: 18
CDR3aa: CASSLRGETGGRNQPQHF
CDR3nt: TGTGCCAGCAGCTTGCGGGGAGAGACAGGAGGGCGCAATCAGCCCCAGCATTTT

j_gene: TRBJ2-7
abundance: few
d_gene: TRBD1
v_gene: TRBV19
len: 15
CDR3aa: CASSMGGQVSYEQYF
CDR3nt: TGTGCCAGTAGTATGGGTGGACAGGTATCCTACGAGCAGTACTTC

j_gene: TRBJ2-6
abundance: -
d_gene: -
v_gene: TRBV5-1
len: 18
CDR3aa: CASSFLGRGSSGANVLTF
CDR3nt: TGCGCCAGCAGCTTTTTAGGACGGGGCAGCTCTGGGGCCAACGTCCTGACTTTC

j_gene: TRBJ2-4
abundance: many
d_gene: TRBD2
v_gene: TRBV6-1
len: 14
CDR3aa: CASSPPGGRNIQYF
CDR3nt: TGTGCCAGCAGTCCTCCGGGAGGGCGAAACATTCAGTACTTC

j_gene: TRBJ1-4
abundance: few
d_gene: -
v_gene: TRBV6-5
len: 12
CDR3aa: CASRGANEKLFF
CDR3nt: TGTGCCAGCAGGGGAGCTAATGAAAAACTGTTTTTT

j_gene: TRBJ2-7
abundance: many
d_gene: -
v_gene: TRBV5-1
len: 13
CDR3aa: CASREVQTYEQYF
CDR3nt: TGCGCCAGCAGAGAAGTCCAAACCTACGAGCAGTACTTC

j_gene: TRBJ2-7
abundance: -
d_gene: TRBD2
v_gene: TRBV28
len: 14
CDR3aa: CASTRTSGTYEQYF
CDR3nt: TGTGCCAGCACAAGGACTAGCGGAACCTACGAGCAGTACTTC

j_gene: TRBJ1-2
abundance: few
d_gene: -
v_gene: TRBV7-9
len: 12
CDR3aa: CASSFDLYGYTF
CDR3nt: TGTGCCAGCAGCTTCGACCTCTATGGCTACACCTTC

j_gene: TRBJ1-1
abundance: many
d_gene: -
v_gene: TRBV13
len: 19
CDR3aa: CASSLYRDPGFGMNTEAFF
CDR3nt: TGTGCCAGCAGCTTGTACCGGGACCCAGGGTTCGGGATGAACACTGAAGCTTTCTTT

j_gene: TRBJ2-5
abundance: many
d_gene: TRBD2
v_gene: TRBV11-2
len: 16
CDR3aa: CASRVTSGRGGETQYF
CDR3nt: TGTGCCAGCAGGGTGACTAGCGGGAGAGGGGGAGAGACCCAGTACTTC

j_gene: TRBJ2-5
abundance: many
d_gene: -
v_gene: TRBV25-1
len: 14
CDR3aa: CASSEVRDQETQYF
CDR3nt: TGTGCCAGCAGTGAAGTTCGGGACCAAGAGACCCAGTACTTC

j_gene: TRBJ2-4
abundance: many
d_gene: -
v_gene: TRBV6-5
len: 14
CDR3aa: CASSRLLAKNIQYF
CDR3nt: TGTGCCAGCAGTAGACTCCTAGCCAAAAACATTCAGTACTTC

j_gene: TRBJ1-1
abundance: many
d_gene: TRBD1
v_gene: TRBV6-5
len: 15
CDR3aa: CASSYSRGLRTEAFF
CDR3nt: TGTGCCAGCAGTTACTCTAGGGGGCTTCGAACTGAAGCTTTCTTT

j_gene: TRBJ2-2
abundance: many
d_gene: TRBD1
v_gene: TRBV5-5
len: 17
CDR3aa: CASSLALQGTYTGELFF
CDR3nt: TGTGCCAGCAGCTTGGCCCTACAGGGGACCTACACCGGGGAGCTGTTTTTT

j_gene: TRBJ2-1
abundance: many
d_gene: -
v_gene: TRBV14
len: 9
CDR3aa: CATSGRKFF
CDR3nt: TGTGCCACGTCGGGACGGAAGTTCTTC

j_gene: TRBJ2-3
abundance: few
d_gene: -
v_gene: TRBV4-1
len: 17
CDR3aa: CASSQARPREVGHTQYF
CDR3nt: TGCGCCAGCAGCCAAGCCAGACCAAGGGAGGTCGGGCATACGCAGTATTTT

j_gene: TRBJ2-3
abundance: few
d_gene: -
v_gene: TRBV12-3/TRBV12-4
len: 16
CDR3aa: CASSPRLRLSTDTQYF
CDR3nt: TGTGCCAGCAGTCCGCGACTCAGACTTAGCACAGATACGCAGTATTTT

j_gene: TRBJ2-7
abundance: many
d_gene: TRBD2
v_gene: TRBV28
len: 15
CDR3aa: CASSRRAGGPYEQYF
CDR3nt: TGTGCCAGCAGTAGGCGAGCGGGAGGACCCTACGAGCAGTACTTC

j_gene: TRBJ2-3
abundance: -
d_gene: -
v_gene: TRBV4-1
len: 15
CDR3aa: CASSPGLALRGTQYF
CDR3nt: TGCGCCAGCAGCCCCGGGCTAGCCTTGCGAGGTACGCAGTATTTT

j_gene: TRBJ2-7
abundance: many
d_gene: TRBD1
v_gene: TRBV7-9
len: 18
CDR3aa: CASSLSIRGTGSSYEQYF
CDR3nt: TGTGCCAGCAGCTTAAGTATACGCGGGACAGGAAGCTCCTACGAGCAGTACTTC

j_gene: TRBJ2-7
abundance: many
d_gene: TRBD1
v_gene: TRBV29-1
len: 14
CDR3aa: CSVLDQDRGLEQYF
CDR3nt: TGCAGCGTTTTGGACCAGGACAGGGGGCTCGAGCAGTACTTC

j_gene: TRBJ2-5
abundance: many
d_gene: -
v_gene: TRBV5-6
len: 13
CDR3aa: CASSLLGVGTQYF
CDR3nt: TGTGCCAGCAGCTTGTTGGGAGTTGGCACCCAGTACTTC

j_gene: TRBJ2-6
abundance: many
d_gene: -
v_gene: TRBV5-1
len: 15
CDR3aa: CASSLSQLGANVLTF
CDR3nt: TGCGCCAGCAGCTTGTCCCAGCTTGGGGCCAACGTCCTGACTTTC

j_gene: TRBJ2-3
abundance: -
d_gene: -
v_gene: TRBV5-1
len: 17
CDR3aa: CASSLPQGRIVTDTQYF
CDR3nt: TGCGCCAGCAGCCTTCCCCAGGGTCGGATTGTTACAGATACGCAGTATTTT

j_gene: TRBJ2-7
abundance: -
d_gene: -
v_gene: TRBV12-3/TRBV12-4
len: 13
CDR3aa: CASSPPMDHEQYF
CDR3nt: TGTGCCAGCAGTCCCCCAATGGACCACGAGCAGTACTTC

j_gene: TRBJ2-1
abundance: many
d_gene: -
v_gene: TRBV11-2
len: 15
CDR3aa: CASSLLALKVSEQFF
CDR3nt: TGTGCCAGCAGCTTACTAGCGCTTAAGGTGAGTGAGCAGTTCTTC

j_gene: TRBJ2-1
abundance: many
d_gene: -
v_gene: TRBV27
len: 13
CDR3aa: CASGRLSYNEQFF
CDR3nt: TGTGCCAGCGGGCGGCTCTCCTACAATGAGCAGTTCTTC

j_gene: TRBJ2-6
abundance: many
d_gene: -
v_gene: TRBV7-6
len: 18
CDR3aa: CASSLAPDPRDGANVLTF
CDR3nt: TGTGCCAGCAGCTTAGCTCCTGATCCGCGGGACGGGGCCAACGTCCTGACTTTC

j_gene: TRBJ2-6
abundance: many
d_gene: -
v_gene: TRBV7-9
len: 16
CDR3aa: CASSFLLTAGANVLTF
CDR3nt: TGTGCCAGCAGCTTTCTCCTGACGGCTGGGGCCAACGTCCTGACTTTC

j_gene: TRBJ2-6
abundance: many
d_gene: -
v_gene: TRBV5-1
len: 15
CDR3aa: CASSLPNSGANVLTF
CDR3nt: TGCGCCAGCAGCTTGCCCAACTCTGGGGCCAACGTCCTGACTTTC

j_gene: TRBJ2-1
abundance: many
d_gene: TRBD2
v_gene: TRBV7-3
len: 15
CDR3aa: CASSFSGRAGNEQFF
CDR3nt: TGTGCCAGCAGCTTTAGCGGGAGGGCCGGCAATGAGCAGTTCTTC

j_gene: TRBJ1-4
abundance: many
d_gene: -
v_gene: TRBV11-2
len: 16
CDR3aa: CASSKYRSATNEKLFF
CDR3nt: TGTGCCAGCAGCAAATATCGGAGTGCAACTAATGAAAAACTGTTTTTT

j_gene: TRBJ1-4
abundance: many
d_gene: TRBD1
v_gene: TRBV4-2
len: 15
CDR3aa: CASSQVSRGDEKLFF
CDR3nt: TGTGCCAGCAGCCAAGTGAGCAGGGGGGATGAAAAACTGTTTTTT

j_gene: TRBJ1-1
abundance: many
d_gene: -
v_gene: TRBV28
len: 14
CDR3aa: CASRAPVRNTEAFF
CDR3nt: TGTGCCAGCAGAGCCCCTGTGAGGAACACTGAAGCTTTCTTT

j_gene: TRBJ2-7
abundance: many
d_gene: TRBD2
v_gene: TRBV18
len: 16
CDR3aa: CASSPSGLAGEDEQYF
CDR3nt: TGTGCCAGCTCACCATCCGGACTAGCGGGAGAGGACGAGCAGTACTTC

j_gene: TRBJ1-5
abundance: many
d_gene: TRBD1
v_gene: TRBV20-1
len: 16
CDR3aa: CSARIGTGTSNQPQHF
CDR3nt: TGCAGTGCTAGAATCGGGACAGGGACTAGCAATCAGCCCCAGCATTTT

j_gene: TRBJ2-5
abundance: -
d_gene: TRBD2
v_gene: TRBV7-2
len: 14
CDR3aa: CASSLGLARRTQYF
CDR3nt: TGTGCCAGCAGCTTAGGACTAGCCCGGCGGACCCAGTACTTC

j_gene: TRBJ2-7
abundance: many
d_gene: -
v_gene: TRBV5-1
len: 16
CDR3aa: CASSLGFTSKFYEQYF
CDR3nt: TGCGCCAGCAGCTTGGGGTTTACTAGCAAATTTTACGAGCAGTACTTC

j_gene: TRBJ1-1
abundance: many
d_gene: -
v_gene: TRBV11-2
len: 14
CDR3aa: CASSLQVSNTEAFF
CDR3nt: TGTGCCAGCAGCTTACAGGTTTCGAACACTGAAGCTTTCTTT